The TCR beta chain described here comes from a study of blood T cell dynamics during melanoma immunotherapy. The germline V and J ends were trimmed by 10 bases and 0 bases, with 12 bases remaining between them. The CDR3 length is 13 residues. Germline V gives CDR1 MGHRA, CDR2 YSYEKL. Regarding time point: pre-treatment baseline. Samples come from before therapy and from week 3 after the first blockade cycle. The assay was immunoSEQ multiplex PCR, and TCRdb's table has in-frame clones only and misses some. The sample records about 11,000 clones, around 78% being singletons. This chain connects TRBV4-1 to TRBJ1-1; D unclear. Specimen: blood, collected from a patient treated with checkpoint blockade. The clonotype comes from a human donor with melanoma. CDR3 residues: CATAVGLNTEAFF. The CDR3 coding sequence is TGCGCCACCGCGGTAGGGTTGAACACTGAAGCTTTCTTT.